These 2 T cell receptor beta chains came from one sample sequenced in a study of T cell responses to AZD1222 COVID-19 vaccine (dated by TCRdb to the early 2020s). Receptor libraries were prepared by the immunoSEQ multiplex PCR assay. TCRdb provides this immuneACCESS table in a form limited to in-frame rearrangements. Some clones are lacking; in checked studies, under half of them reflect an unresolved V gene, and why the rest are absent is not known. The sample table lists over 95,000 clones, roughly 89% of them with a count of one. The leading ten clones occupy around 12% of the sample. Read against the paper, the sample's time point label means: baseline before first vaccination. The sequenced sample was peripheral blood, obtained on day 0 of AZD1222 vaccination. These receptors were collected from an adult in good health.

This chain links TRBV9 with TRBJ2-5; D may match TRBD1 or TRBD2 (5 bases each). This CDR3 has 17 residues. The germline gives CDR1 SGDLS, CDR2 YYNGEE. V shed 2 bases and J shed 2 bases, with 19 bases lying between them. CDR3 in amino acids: CASSVSATGTRQETQYF. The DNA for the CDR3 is TGTGCCAGCAGCGTGAGCGCGACCGGGACCCGACAAGAGACCCAGTACTTC.

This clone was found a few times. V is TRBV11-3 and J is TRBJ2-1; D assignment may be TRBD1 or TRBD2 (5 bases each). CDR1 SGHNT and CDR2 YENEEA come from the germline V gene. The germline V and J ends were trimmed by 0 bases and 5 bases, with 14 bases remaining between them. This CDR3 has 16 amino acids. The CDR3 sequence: CASSLDRGTQHNEQFF. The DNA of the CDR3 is TGTGCCAGCAGCTTAGATCGTGGGACCCAACACAATGAGCAGTTCTTC. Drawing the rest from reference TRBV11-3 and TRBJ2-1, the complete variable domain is EAGVVQSPRYKIIEKKQPVAFWCNPISGHNTLYWYLQNLGQGPELLIRYENEEAVDDSQLPKDRFSAERLKGVDSTLKIQPAELGDSAVYLCASSLDRGTQHNEQFFGPGTRLTVL.